This T cell receptor beta chain was captured by sequencing in a study of blood T cell repertoires in COVID-19. The wider study: Sites across the United States, Italy and Spain contributed samples from acute and convalescent COVID-19. T cells, B-cell-depleted T cells, or PBMCs provided the cDNA or gDNA that served as material.

The CDR3 length is 18 residues. Germline lookup yields CDR1 LGHDT and CDR2 YNNKEL (reference sequence). After removal of 2 bases from V and 4 bases from J, the junction contained 12 bases not matched to a gene. The authors' processing: Cell counts per sample came from amplifying reference gene primers. Measured with immunoSEQ multiplex PCR; TCRdb has only the in-frame clones, and not every one. That table is the source of V, J and clone size, and D and trimming were worked out from the DNA. The sample contains about 170,000 clones, about 83% of which appear only once. Sequencing was done on a sample of peripheral blood. V gene TRBV3-1 (or the pseudogene TRBV3-2) combines with J gene TRBJ2-3; 10 bases match TRBD2. This clonotype originated in a woman of 80 years or more with acute or convalescent COVID-19. CDR3 sequence (DNA): TGTGCCAGCAGCCAATCCCATCCCCTAGCGGGGGCTGCAGATACGCAGTATTTT. It is translated as CASSQSHPLAGAADTQYF.